This TCR beta chain was obtained from a study of blood T cells in healthy people across ages. Alongside a J-beta primer mix, a sample-barcoded 5' primer served in a second PCR lasting about 7 to 11 cycles. TCRdb redid the calling of the 5' RACE reads with MiXCR, one entry per CDR3 protein. The sample lists some 1.4 million distinct CDR3 sequences, 42% occurring once. The germline CDR1 and CDR2 sequences are SGHRS and YFSETQ. Trimming shortened V by 4 bases and J by 0 bases, and 16 bases separated the two germline ends. This CDR3 region has 17 residues. V and J are TRBV5-1 and TRBJ1-4, with D unclear. This receptor was identified in a woman aged 18-35 years in good health. The sequencing input was blood. The CDR3 is CASSASQTRTTNEKLFF. CDR3 DNA sequence: TGCGCCAGCAGCGCCAGTCAGACACGAACAACTAATGAAAAACTGTTTTTT.